One sample yielded the 29 T cell receptor beta chains listed below, sequenced in a study of T cell repertoires in cytomegalovirus infection. In TCRdb, the reads were re-called with MiXCR into one record per CDR3 protein. The table lists over 90,000 distinct CDR3 sequences, 15% to 20% of them singletons. Sequenced input: PBMCs. These receptors were obtained from a human donor in good health (CMV status not recorded). Some clones in this sample may be carry-over from other donors' samples.

In its sample, this clonotype was seen many times. The gene calls are TRBV7-2 and TRBJ1-1; D uncertain. This CDR3 has 15 residues. Germline CDR1 is SGHTA and CDR2 is FQGNSA. V lost 5 bases and J 5 bases, leaving 18 bases between the germline ends. The DNA of the CDR3 is TGTGCCAGCAGCCCCGGAAGAGCCCGGATTACTGAAGCTTTCTTT. Its protein product is CASSPGRARITEAFF. Using reference TRBV7-2 and TRBJ1-1 for the parts outside the CDR3, the full variable domain is GAGVSQSPSNKVTEKGKDVELRCDPISGHTALYWYRQSLGQGLEFLIYFQGNSAPDKSGLPSDRFSAERTGGSVSTLTIQRTQQEDSAVYLCASSPGRARITEAFFGQGTRLTVV.

Ten or more counts support this clonotype. V is TRBV7-2 and J is TRBJ1-4, with 8 positions matching TRBD1. The CDR3 runs to 15 residues. Germline values: CDR1 SGHTA, CDR2 FQGNSA. After removal of 4 bases from V and 7 bases from J, the junction contained 8 bases not matched to a gene. CDR3 nucleotide sequence: TGTGCCAGCAGCTGGAACAGGGGGGGGGGTGAAAAACTGTTTTTT. It translates to CASSWNRGGGEKLFF. Looking up the rest from reference TRBV7-2 and TRBJ1-4 gives the full variable domain: GAGVSQSPSNKVTEKGKDVELRCDPISGHTALYWYRQSLGQGLEFLIYFQGNSAPDKSGLPSDRFSAERTGGSVSTLTIQRTQQEDSAVYLCASSWNRGGGEKLFFGSGTQLSVL.

A note on this clonotype: A much bigger clone sits one base away, suggesting this may be a read error. The CDR3 sequence is CAGSPRTGKGFYGYTF. The CDR3, as DNA: TGTGCCGGCAGCCCGAGGACAGGGAAGGGGTTCTATGGCTACACCTTC. V usage is TRBV7-1 and J usage is TRBJ1-2; 8 nucleotides match TRBD1. TRBV7-1 belongs to the ORF category, with a function that is uncertain. CDR3 length: 16 amino acids.

This clonotype showed up many times. The CDR3 nucleotides are TGTGCCAGCAGCATGAATCCGGGACAGGAAAGATTTGAGCAGTACTTC. It specifies CASSMNPGQERFEQYF. The chain links TRBV7-2 to TRBJ2-7; 8 nucleotides match TRBD1. Trimming took 5 bases from V and 7 from J; bases not matched to a gene: 16. The CDR3 has 16 residues. Germline CDR1 is SGHTA and CDR2 is FQGNSA.

The V gene is TRBV20-1, the J gene TRBJ2-2; perhaps D is TRBD1 or TRBD2 (5 bases each). Per germline, CDR1 DFQATT and CDR2 SNEGSKA (reference sequence). V was pared by 5 bases and J by 3 bases, with 13 bases between. The CDR3 is 14 amino acids. The CDR3 loop is CSAWDRTHTGELFF. As DNA, the CDR3 is TGCAGTGCTTGGGACCGAACACACACCGGGGAGCTGTTTTTT.

This clonotype has a count of ten or more. This chain joins TRBV7-2 and TRBJ2-1; 7 bases map to TRBD2. The CDR3 is 16 amino acids. The trim removed 5 bases at V and 4 bases at J, leaving 11 bases unmatched. From germline, CDR1 is SGHTA and CDR2 FQGNSA. Here the CDR3 DNA reads TGTGCCAGCAGCCCCACCGCCGGACTAGATTACAATGAGCAGTTCTTC. This gives the protein CASSPTAGLDYNEQFF.

This clonotype was observed at least ten times. The gene calls are TRBV2 and TRBJ2-2; the D gene is possibly TRBD2 (6 bases). This CDR3 contains 13 residues. Between the trimmed V and J ends, which lost 11 bases and 2 bases, there was a span of 12 bases. Germline values: CDR1 SNHLY, CDR2 FYNNEI. The CDR3 nucleotides read TGTGCCTGCGGGAATGCTAACACCGGGGAGCTGTTTTTT. As protein: CACGNANTGELFF.

This clonotype was counted at least ten times. The genes are TRBV6-6 and TRBJ2-1; D perhaps matches TRBD1 (6 bases). This CDR3 is built from 14 residues. Germline CDR1 reads MNHNY; CDR2 reads SVGAGI (reference sequence). V was trimmed by 6 bases and J by 10 bases, leaving 19 bases between them. The CDR3 nucleotides read TGTGCCAGCAGCCTAGCCCCCCCCGGGACAGAGCAGTTCTTC. As protein: CASSLAPPGTEQFF.

V usage is TRBV6-6 and J usage is TRBJ1-1, with D perhaps TRBD1 (6 bases). V lost 1 base and J lost 3, with 12 bases in between. This CDR3 comprises 15 residues. CDR1 is MNHNY and CDR2 is SVGAGI in the germline V gene (reference sequence). The CDR3 DNA follows: TGTGCCAGCAGTTACTGGGGGCCATGTTACACTGAAGCTTTCTTT. Its translation is CASSYWGPCYTEAFF.

The gene calls are TRBV19 and TRBJ1-2; 10 bases are shared with TRBD1. The germline V gene has CDR1 LNHDA and CDR2 SQIVND (reference sequence). This CDR3 has 14 residues. V was pared by 5 bases and J by 8 bases, with 8 bases of the junction left unmatched. For the CDR3, the DNA is TGTGCCAGTAGTCTAACCGGGACAGGGGTCGGCTACACCTTC. It encodes CASSLTGTGVGYTF. Filled out from reference TRBV19 and TRBJ1-2, the complete variable domain reads DGGITQSPKYLFRKEGQNVTLSCEQNLNHDAMYWYRQDPGQGLRLIYYSQIVNDFQKGDIAEGYSVSREKKESFPLTVTSAQKNPTAFYLCASSLTGTGVGYTFGSGTRLTVV.

V usage is TRBV7-9 and J usage is TRBJ2-2, with 9 bases fitting TRBD1. Germline V gene sequence: CDR1 SEHNR, CDR2 FQNEAQ (reference sequence). This CDR3 is built from 14 residues. V was clipped by 8 bases and J by 2 bases; unmatched bases: 3. CDR3 amino acids: CASRGQGNTGELFF. The CDR3 nucleotides are TGTGCCAGCCGGGGACAGGGCAACACCGGGGAGCTGTTTTTT. The full variable domain, with the rest looked up from reference TRBV7-9 and TRBJ2-2, is DTGVSQNPRHKITKRGQNVTFRCDPISEHNRLYWYRQTLGQGPEFLTYFQNEAQLEKSRLLSDRFSAERPKGSFSTLEIQRTEQGDSAMYLCASRGQGNTGELFFGEGSRLTVL.

The table lists this clonotype with many counts. The rearrangement joins TRBV7-2 to TRBJ1-6; no clear D gene. V was pared by 1 base and J by 10 bases, with 8 bases between. This CDR3 spans 13 amino acids. The germline CDR1 and CDR2 sequences are SGHTA and FQGNSA. The CDR3 bases are TGTGCCAGCAGCTTAGACACAGTATCACCCCTCCACTTT. Its protein is CASSLDTVSPLHF.

This clonotype turned up a few times. V usage is TRBV11-2 and J usage is TRBJ2-6; D is perhaps TRBD1 (6 bases). The CDR3 runs 14 residues. The V end was cut by 6 bases, the J end by 1 base, with 7 bases between. Germline CDR1 SGHAT, CDR2 FQNNGV. In DNA form, the CDR3 reads TGTGCCAGCAGTACAGGGTCTGGGGCCAACGTCCTGACTTTC. As protein: CASSTGSGANVLTF. The whole variable domain, remainder taken from reference TRBV11-2 and TRBJ2-6, is EAGVAQSPRYKIIEKRQSVAFWCNPISGHATLYWYQQILGQGPKLLIQFQNNGVVDDSQLPKDRFSAERLKGVDSTLKIQPAKLEDSAVYLCASSTGSGANVLTFGAGSRLTVL.

The J gene is TRBJ2-1, the V gene TRBV12-3 or TRBV12-4; D is unresolved. Trimming removed 1 base at V and 4 bases at J, with 17 bases between. This CDR3 comprises 17 residues. The CDR3 reads CASSLVLGNEFYNEQFF. CDR3 sequence (DNA): TGTGCCAGCAGTTTAGTTCTAGGTAATGAATTTTACAATGAGCAGTTCTTC.

The genes are TRBV11-2 and TRBJ1-2; possible D gene TRBD1, 5 bases. The V gene's germline CDR1 is SGHAT and CDR2 FQNNGV. The ends were cut back, 5 bases at V and 2 bases at J, with 12 bases in the middle. The CDR3 has 14 amino acids. CDR3 amino acids: CASSPPGRNYGYTF. Written as DNA, the CDR3 is TGTGCCAGCAGCCCGCCGGGACGGAACTATGGCTACACCTTC.

There are many counts of this clonotype. The rearrangement links TRBV12-3 or TRBV12-4 to TRBJ2-5, with D perhaps TRBD1 or TRBD2 (5 bases each). The CDR3 loop spans 15 amino acids. V gave up 2 bases and J gave up 5 bases, with 15 bases separating them. DNA for the CDR3: TGTGCCAGCAGTTTACATGGGACGGCCTGGGAGACCCAGTACTTC. This gives the protein CASSLHGTAWETQYF.

This clonotype was counted many times. This chain joins TRBV2 and TRBJ2-5, with TRBD1 identical over 11 bases. Germline trimming cut 5 bases from V and 5 bases from J; bases unmatched to any gene: 7. The length of the CDR3 is 15 residues. Germline V gene sequence: CDR1 SNHLY, CDR2 FYNNEI. CDR3 in DNA: TGTGCCAGCAGTATGGACAGGGGGCGCGAGGAGACCCAGTACTTC. Translation gives CASSMDRGREETQYF.

This clonotype was counted many times. The chain recombines TRBV11-2 with TRBJ1-2; 7 bases line up with TRBD1. The V gene end was trimmed by 5 bases and the J gene end by 4 bases; junction bases not matched to a gene: 7. The CDR3 extends over 14 amino acids. Looked up from germline, CDR1 is SGHAT and CDR2 is FQNNGV. CDR3 loop: CASSPVTGSYGYTF. CDR3 DNA: TGTGCCAGCAGCCCAGTGACAGGGAGCTATGGCTACACCTTC.

This clonotype has ten or more counts. J is TRBJ1-3 and V is TRBV7-6; a possible D gene is TRBD1 (6 bases). Germline loops: CDR1 SGHVS, CDR2 FNYEAQ. The CDR3 runs 16 residues. V was trimmed by 4 bases and J by 2 bases, leaving 15 bases between them. CDR3 in DNA: TGTGCCAGCAGCTCCCCGGGACACTTCGCTGGAAACACCATATATTTT. Its protein is CASSSPGHFAGNTIYF. Looking up the rest from reference TRBV7-6 and TRBJ1-3 gives the full variable domain: GAGVSQSPRYKVTKRGQDVALRCDPISGHVSLYWYRQALGQGPEFLTYFNYEAQQDKSGLPNDRFSAERPEGSISTLTIQRTEQRDSAMYRCASSSPGHFAGNTIYFGEGSWLTVV.

This clonotype was found many times. The chain's CDR3 is CASSYGVLAQAYEQYF. CDR3 nucleotides: TGTGCCAGCAGCTACGGAGTACTAGCCCAAGCCTACGAGCAGTACTTC. The chain joins TRBV7-2 to TRBJ2-7, with a weak D call TRBD2 (6 bases). CDR1 and CDR2 from the germline V gene are SGHTA and FQGNSA. The V end lost 4 bases, the J end lost 2 bases, and 18 bases lay between the germline ends. The CDR3 is 16 amino acids.

This chain uses TRBV7-9 with TRBJ1-1; D possibly corresponds to TRBD1 (5 bases). This CDR3 has 14 amino acids. V was pared by 2 bases and J by 7 bases, with 14 bases between. Germline-derived CDR1 and CDR2 are SEHNR and FQNEAQ (reference sequence). The CDR3, as DNA: TGTGCCAGCAGCTTACCCACAGGTCGAGGTGAAGCTTTCTTT. Residues: CASSLPTGRGEAFF.

The chain links TRBV5-4 to TRBJ2-5; D perhaps matches TRBD2 (6 bases). Germline V gives CDR1 SGHNT, CDR2 YYREEE (reference sequence). This CDR3 is 14 amino acids long. Trimming removed 6 bases at V and 3 bases at J, with 15 bases between. CDR3 protein: CASNTGLRKETQYF. The CDR3 DNA reads as TGTGCCAGCAACACGGGACTCCGAAAAGAGACCCAGTACTTC.

The chain combines TRBV20-1 with TRBJ2-7; D possibly corresponds to TRBD2 (6 bases). V lost 6 bases and J 1 base, leaving 10 bases between the germline ends. This CDR3 is built from 12 residues. Germline V gene data show CDR1 as DFQATT and CDR2 as SNEGSKA (reference sequence). This CDR3 reads CSAVGLSYEQYF. The CDR3 coding sequence is TGCAGTGCCGTGGGACTTTCCTACGAGCAGTACTTC.

This clonotype was observed at least ten times. The J gene is TRBJ2-3, the V gene TRBV11-2, with a weak D call TRBD2 (5 bases). V was trimmed by 7 bases and J by 6 bases, leaving 17 bases between them. The CDR3 has 14 amino acids. Per the germline V gene, CDR1 is SGHAT and CDR2 is FQNNGV. CDR3 DNA: TGTGCCAGCAATCCCCCGGGATCCGGGGATACGCAGTATTTT. This translates into CASNPPGSGDTQYF.

This clonotype was picked up many times. The CDR3 DNA follows: TGTGCCAGCACCATGGTACAGGGCGTCACCGGGGAGCTGTTTTTT. Translation: CASTMVQGVTGELFF. The chain uses TRBV7-6 and TRBJ2-2, with D possibly TRBD1 on 6 matching bases. The CDR3 runs 15 residues. Per germline, CDR1 SGHVS and CDR2 FNYEAQ. Between the trimmed V and J ends, which lost 7 bases and 4 bases, there was a span of 16 bases. The complete variable domain, with remaining parts taken from reference TRBV7-6 and TRBJ2-2, reads GAGVSQSPRYKVTKRGQDVALRCDPISGHVSLYWYRQALGQGPEFLTYFNYEAQQDKSGLPNDRFSAERPEGSISTLTIQRTEQRDSAMYRCASTMVQGVTGELFFGEGSRLTVL.

The gene calls are TRBV5-1 and TRBJ2-5; D not resolved. The V and J ends lost 1 base and 2 bases respectively, with 6 bases between them. The CDR3 sequence is 13 residues long. Germline loops: CDR1 SGHRS, CDR2 YFSETQ. CDR3 sequence (DNA): TGCGCCAGCAGCTTGTTCAGTCAAGAGACCCAGTACTTC. Translation: CASSLFSQETQYF.

This clonotype came up a few times. The V gene is TRBV28, the J gene TRBJ1-3, with D hard to call. Germline CDR1 reads MDHEN; CDR2 reads SYDVKM. The CDR3 covers 15 residues. V was cut by 4 bases and J by 0 bases, with 10 bases left in between. CDR3 sequence (DNA): TGTGCCAGCAGTTCCCCGCCGTTCTCTGGAAACACCATATATTTT. Translated: CASSSPPFSGNTIYF. The full variable domain, in which reference TRBV28 and TRBJ1-3 provide the parts outside the CDR3, is DVKVTQSSRYLVKRTGEKVFLECVQDMDHENMFWYRQDPGLGLRLIYFSYDVKMKEKGDIPEGYSVSREKKERFSLILESASTNQTSMYLCASSSPPFSGNTIYFGEGSWLTVV.

This chain uses TRBV7-9 with TRBJ1-2, with a tentative D call TRBD1 (6 bases). V lost 10 bases, J lost 0 bases, and 21 bases lay in between. From germline, CDR1 is SEHNR and CDR2 FQNEAQ (reference sequence). CDR3 length: 16 amino acids. CDR3 nucleotide sequence: TGTGCCAACACCGATAAATGGGACATAGCTAACTATGGCTACACCTTC. Translation: CANTDKWDIANYGYTF.

The chain employs TRBV28 and TRBJ2-3; 7 nucleotides align to TRBD1. Trimming removed 2 bases from V and 6 bases from J; junction bases left unmatched: 8. The CDR3 covers 15 residues. The germline V gene has CDR1 MDHEN and CDR2 SYDVKM. The CDR3 DNA reads TGTGCCAGCAGTTTACCCGTCGGACAGGAGGATACGCAGTATTTT. It codes for CASSLPVGQEDTQYF.